The 11 T cell receptor beta chains below all came from one sample that was sequenced in a study of OX40 agonist ivuxolimab in advanced cancers. TCRdb's table, derived via immunoSEQ multiplex PCR, lists solely in-frame clones and lacks some. The repertoire includes around 50,000 clones, about 88% of them detected once, and over 0.5% sits in the top ten. The source material was CD4+ or CD8+ T cells sorted from blood, sampled in a trial of the OX40 agonist ivuxolimab. Receptor source: an adult with an advanced solid tumor such as melanoma, head and neck, liver or kidney cancer.

The rearrangement uses TRBV9 and TRBJ2-1; 9 nucleotides align to TRBD1. After removal of 2 bases from V and 10 bases from J, the junction contained 4 bases not matched to a gene. Germline CDR1 and CDR2: SGDLS and YYNGEE. CDR3 length: 13 amino acids. The CDR3 DNA follows: TGTGCCAGCAGCGTCGAGACAGGGGGGGAGCAGTTCTTC. Encoded protein: CASSVETGGEQFF.

As for this clone: One end of the junction does not line up with germline, which may come from a read error. This CDR3 is also generated by other DNA sequences in the sample. The CDR3 reads CASSVGGGTGTYEQYF. The CDR3 DNA sequence: TGTGCCAGCAGCGTAGGTGGAGGGACAGGCACCTACGAACAGTACTTC. J is TRBJ2-7 and V is TRBV9; the match to TRBD1 covers 8 bases. Germline lookup yields CDR1 SGDLS and CDR2 YYNGEE. This CDR3 is built from 16 residues.

This clone was observed a single time. Compared with germline, one end of the junction differs, possibly owing to a read error. The J gene is TRBJ2-7, the V gene TRBV27; 14 bases align to TRBD2. This CDR3 contains 17 residues. Germline V gives CDR1 MNHEY, CDR2 SMNVEV (reference sequence). The CDR3 DNA is TGTGCCAGCAGATTATCTATCGGGACTAGCGGGAGCCACGAGCAGTACTTC. Translation gives CASRLSIGTSGSHEQYF.

V usage is TRBV5-1 and J usage is TRBJ2-3; D might be TRBD2 (6 bases). The CDR3 length is 14 residues. Germline assignment: CDR1 SGHRS and CDR2 YFSETQ. V lost 0 bases to trimming and J lost 1 base, with 6 bases between them. CDR3 DNA: TGCGCCAGCAGCTTGGCGGGAGGCACAGATACGCAGTATTTT. This sequence encodes CASSLAGGTDTQYF.

This chain links TRBV7-9 with TRBJ2-7; TRBD2 aligns across 8 bases. The CDR3 length is 12 residues. With V trimmed by 5 bases and J by 5 bases, 2 bases remained unmatched. Germline CDR1 and CDR2: SEHNR and FQNEAQ (reference sequence). CDR3 DNA sequence: TGTGCCAGCAGCCTGACTAGCGACGAGCAGTACTTC. Protein: CASSLTSDEQYF.

This rearrangement joins TRBV2 to TRBJ1-5, with 7 bases that match TRBD1. CDR1 is SNHLY and CDR2 is FYNNEI in the germline V gene. This CDR3 has 16 amino acids. Trimming cost V 4 bases and J 5 bases; bases outside gene matches: 11. CDR3 sequence reads: CASSAGGGGGDQPQHF. CDR3 DNA sequence: TGTGCCAGCAGTGCCGGGGGTGGAGGGGGCGATCAGCCCCAGCATTTT.

The chain uses TRBV25-1 and TRBJ2-5; D is ambiguous. Trimming pared 1 base from V and 2 bases from J, leaving 8 bases between. Germline assignment: CDR1 MGHDK and CDR2 SYGVNS. The CDR3 spans 14 residues. CDR3 in amino acids: CASSELRVQETQYF. CDR3 DNA: TGTGCCAGCAGTGAATTAAGGGTGCAAGAGACCCAGTACTTC. Variable domain in full (rest from reference TRBV25-1 and TRBJ2-5): EADIYQTPRYLVIGTGKKITLECSQTMGHDKMYWYQQDPGMELHLIHYSYGVNSTEKGDLSSESTVSRIRTEHFPLTLESARPSHTSQYLCASSELRVQETQYFGPGTRLLVL.

The genes are TRBV29-1 and TRBJ2-1, with 8 bases aligning to TRBD2. V shed 3 bases and J 2 bases; nucleotides not matched to a gene: 6. Germline V gene data show CDR1 as SQVTM and CDR2 as ANQGSEA. The CDR3 extends over 15 amino acids. This chain's CDR3 is CSVDKGGRTYNEQFF. CDR3 in DNA: TGCAGCGTTGATAAAGGCGGGAGGACCTACAATGAGCAGTTCTTC.

This chain connects TRBV18 to TRBJ2-3; a weak D match, TRBD2 (5 bases). Germline CDR1 KGHSH, CDR2 LQKENI. The CDR3 has 14 residues. V was cut by 3 bases and J by 2 bases, with 9 bases left in between. The CDR3 region has the DNA TGTGCCAGCTCACCTACTAGAAACACAGATACGCAGTATTTT. This translates into CASSPTRNTDTQYF.

This clone was counted a few times. This chain uses TRBV11-3 with TRBJ2-3, with 9 bases fitting TRBD2. The length of the CDR3 is 14 residues. CDR1 and CDR2 (germline): SGHNT, YENEEA. With V trimmed by 5 bases and J by 4 bases, 4 bases remained unmatched. CDR3 nucleotides: TGTGCCAGCAGCGAAGCGGGAGGCGCAGATACGCAGTATTTT. Translating gives CASSEAGGADTQYF.

Points on this clone: The sample carries other DNA sequences with the same CDR3. V gene TRBV4-2 combines with J gene TRBJ2-5; perhaps TRBD2 as D (5 bases). Germline V CDR1 and CDR2: LGHNA, YNFKEQ. The CDR3 runs to 14 residues. V dropped 1 base and J dropped 2 bases, with 8 bases sitting between them. The CDR3 is CASSQAREQETQYF. CDR3 DNA: TGTGCCAGCAGCCAAGCCCGGGAACAAGAGACCCAGTACTTC.